One sample yielded the 7 T cell receptor beta chains listed below, sequenced in a study of immune cell composition in non-small cell lung cancer. Some clones are missing from TCRdb's copy, which holds only in-frame ones; the method was immunoSEQ multiplex PCR. The table records thousands of clones, approximately 70% of them present only once. The normal lung sample lay at least 3 cm, and maximally far, from the tumour. Sequenced material: non-adjacent lung tissue. All receptors come from a human donor with non-small cell lung cancer.

This clone appeared a single time. The rearrangement joins TRBV28 to TRBJ1-3; 7 bases agree with TRBD1. J was trimmed by 4 bases and V by 6 bases; bases with no gene match: 9. Germline V gene data show CDR1 as MDHEN and CDR2 as SYDVKM. The CDR3 contains 15 residues. This chain's CDR3 is CASSSLGTEGNTIYF. The DNA for the CDR3 is TGTGCCAGCAGCTCTCTGGGGACAGAAGGAAACACCATATATTTT.

This rearrangement joins TRBV6-1 to TRBJ1-1; D gene ambiguous. Trimming took off 4 bases at V and 0 bases at J, with 15 bases between the two ends. The CDR3 has 16 residues. Germline lookup yields CDR1 MNHNS and CDR2 SASEGT. This CDR3 is CASSGYEGSMNTEAFF. CDR3 sequence (DNA): TGTGCCAGCAGTGGATATGAGGGCTCCATGAACACTGAAGCTTTCTTT.

The chain carries TRBV19 and TRBJ2-7, with TRBD2 matching over 9 bases. The CDR3 is 16 residues long. V gave up 3 bases and J gave up 4 bases; unmatched junction bases: 10. Germline CDR1 reads LNHDA; CDR2 reads SQIVND (reference sequence). For the CDR3, the DNA is TGTGCCAGTAGTATTGTGGATGCTAGCGGGACGTACGAGCAGTACTTC. This codes for CASSIVDASGTYEQYF. The variable domain in full, with the rest retrieved from reference TRBV19 and TRBJ2-7, is DGGITQSPKYLFRKEGQNVTLSCEQNLNHDAMYWYRQDPGQGLRLIYYSQIVNDFQKGDIAEGYSVSREKKESFPLTVTSAQKNPTAFYLCASSIVDASGTYEQYFGPGTRLTVT.

The rearrangement uses TRBV6-5 and TRBJ1-5; unclear D gene. CDR1 and CDR2 (germline): MNHEY, SVGAGI. Trimming cost V 0 bases and J 7 bases, with 4 bases left between them. The CDR3 runs to 12 residues. Here the CDR3 reads CASSYSAQPQHF. The CDR3 coding sequence is TGTGCCAGCAGTTACTCGGCCCAGCCCCAGCATTTT.

The chain's CDR3 is CASSIAGYGYTF. As DNA, the CDR3 is TGTGCCAGTAGTATAGCAGGATATGGCTACACCTTC. The chain couples TRBV19 to TRBJ1-2; D unresolved. This CDR3 comprises 12 residues. CDR1 and CDR2 (germline): LNHDA, SQIVND (reference sequence). The ends were cut back, 1 base at V and 5 bases at J, with 5 bases in the middle.

The J gene is TRBJ2-7, the V gene TRBV4-1, with 7 nucleotides matching TRBD1. Germline V gene data show CDR1 as MGHRA and CDR2 as YSYEKL. This CDR3 has 13 residues. Trimming removed 4 bases from V and 2 bases from J; junction bases left unmatched: 2. The CDR3 loop reads CASSRQGTYEQYF. The CDR3 region has the DNA TGCGCCAGCAGCCGACAGGGTACCTACGAGCAGTACTTC.

This chain links TRBV5-5 with TRBJ2-7; possibly TRBD1 for D (6 bases). CDR1 SGHKS and CDR2 YYEKEE come from the germline V gene (reference sequence). V lost 1 base and J lost 2, with 25 bases in between. The CDR3 contains 19 residues. The CDR3 sequence is CASSLIPPGTSGSAYEQYF. As DNA, the CDR3 is TGTGCCAGCAGCTTGATCCCCCCGGGGACATCGGGGAGCGCCTACGAGCAGTACTTC.